The rows below give T cell receptor beta chains drawn from one sample of a study of T cell changes during pregnancy in multiple sclerosis. Profiled with immunoSEQ multiplex PCR; TCRdb holds only in-frame clones, not every one. The data show 70,000 to 80,000 clones, 80% to 95% seen once. The sequenced sample was CD4+ T cells from peripheral blood mononuclear cells, obtained before pregnancy. These TCRs come from a female donor with multiple sclerosis, enrolled in a pregnancy study. Each CDR3 is given with its conserved first and last residue. The D gene is left open where the match is weak. The size field is filled for only some rows; it gives once, few, many or a size class.

>TRBV15|TRBJ2-3|NA|NA
TGTGCCACCAGCAGTCAGGGGAACACAGATACGCAGTATTTT
CATSSQGNTDTQYF
>TRBV5-5|TRBJ2-7|TRBD2|NA
TGTGCCAGCAGACTTTGGACTAGCGGGAGAATCTTCGGCGAGCAGTACTTC
CASRLWTSGRIFGEQYF
>TRBV25-1|TRBJ2-7|NA|NA
TGTGCCAGCAGTGACCGGGACATCTACGAGCAGTACTTC
CASSDRDIYEQYF
>TRBV28|TRBJ2-1|TRBD2|NA
TGTGCCAGCAGCAACCTAGCGGGGATGGGCTACAATGAGCAGTTCTTC
CASSNLAGMGYNEQFF
>TRBV7-9|TRBJ2-7|NA|NA
TGTGCCAGCAGCGATACCAGGAGGAGCTCCTACGAGCAGTACTTC
CASSDTRRSSYEQYF
>TRBV30|TRBJ1-5|TRBD1|NA
TGTGCCTGGAGTGCGGGACAGGGAGATCAGCCCCAGCATTTT
CAWSAGQGDQPQHF
>TRBV6-1|TRBJ2-5|TRBD1|NA
TGTGCCAGCAGTGACGGGAACAGGGGATGGGAGACCCAGTACTTC
CASSDGNRGWETQYF
>TRBV6-6|TRBJ2-7|TRBD1|NA
TGTGCCTGTATGACAGGGATCACCTACGAGCAGTACTTC
CACMTGITYEQYF
>TRBV11-3|TRBJ1-2|NA|NA
TGTGCCAGCAGCCAGGACAGCCTCTATGGCTACACCTTC
CASSQDSLYGYTF
>TRBV27|TRBJ2-7|TRBD1|NA
TGTGCCAGCAGTTTAAATAGCGGCGGACAGGGGTCCTACGAGCAGTACTTC
CASSLNSGGQGSYEQYF
>TRBV19|TRBJ2-7|NA|NA
TGTGCCAGTAGTCCCGACAGCACCACCTACGAGCAGTACTTC
CASSPDSTTYEQYF
>TRBV5-1|TRBJ2-1|TRBD2|NA
TGCGCCAGTTACCTAGCGGCTACAGTGCCCAATGAGCAGTTCTTC
CASYLAATVPNEQFF
>TRBV7-2|TRBJ1-1|NA|NA
TGTGCCAGCAGCTTAGGAGGGGGTTTCACTGAAGCTTTCTTT
CASSLGGGFTEAFF
>TRBV27|TRBJ2-1|TRBD2|NA
TGTGCCAGCAGTTTCTTGCCTAGCGGCGTCAATGAGCAGTTCTTC
CASSFLPSGVNEQFF
>TRBV4-1|TRBJ1-1|TRBD1|many
TGCGCCAGTGACAGGGGCGAGGGCACTGAAGCTTTCTTT
CASDRGEGTEAFF
>TRBV7-3|TRBJ1-6|NA|NA
TGTGCCAGCAGCACCACCACCGGGACTAGAGATTCACCCCTCCACTTT
CASSTTTGTRDSPLHF
>TRBV9|TRBJ2-1|TRBD2|NA
TGTGCCAGCAGCGTAAAGGTCTCTAGCGGGATCTCCTACAATGAGCAGTTCTTC
CASSVKVSSGISYNEQFF
>TRBV6-5|TRBJ1-1|TRBD1|NA
TGTGCCAGCAGCAAGGGACAGGGCTCCACTGAAGCTTTCTTT
CASSKGQGSTEAFF
>TRBV19|TRBJ2-7|TRBD1|NA
TGTGCCAGTAGGGTGACAGGGGGCTACGAGCAGTACTTC
CASRVTGGYEQYF
>TRBV18|TRBJ2-7|NA|NA
TGTGCCAGCTCACCACTGTCACAAATCGAGCAGTACTTC
CASSPLSQIEQYF
>TRBV6-7|TRBJ1-2|NA|NA
TGTGCCAGCCCAATACGCCCAGGAGGGGATGGAGGCTACACCTTC
CASPIRPGGDGGYTF
>TRBV25-1|TRBJ1-1|NA|NA
TGTGCCACCCGACAACGCGGAGGGAACACTGAAGCTTTCTTT
CATRQRGGNTEAFF
>TRBV28|TRBJ1-1|NA|few
TGTGCCAGCAGTTTGGCAGGGGACACTGAAGCTTTCTTT
CASSLAGDTEAFF
>TRBV4-1|TRBJ1-6|NA|few
TGCGCCAGCAGCCAAGGGGAGGGGGGGCTTGGGAATTCACCCCTCCACTTT
CASSQGEGGLGNSPLHF
>TRBV10-3|TRBJ2-7|TRBD2|NA
TGTGCCGCCCGCCCGGGAGGGGGGGAGGCCTACGAGCAGTACTTC
CAARPGGGEAYEQYF
>TRBV7-2|TRBJ1-1|NA|NA
TGTGCCAGCAGGCTGACTATGGTTTCGGGGACTGAAGCTTTCTTT
CASRLTMVSGTEAFF
>TRBV2|TRBJ1-2|TRBD1|NA
TGTGCCAGCAGTGACGACAGGGCCCGTGGTGGCTACACCTTC
CASSDDRARGGYTF
>TRBV5-1|TRBJ2-7|NA|NA
TGCGCCAGCAGCTCGGAGGGACTCTACGAGCAGTACTTC
CASSSEGLYEQYF
>TRBV9|TRBJ1-1|TRBD1|NA
TGTGCCAGCAGCTCAGGGACAGGACTTCGGACTGAAGCTTTCTTT
CASSSGTGLRTEAFF
>TRBV5-6|TRBJ2-7|TRBD2|NA
TGTGCCAGCAGCTTGGCCCCGGGACTAGATATTTACGAGCAGTACTTC
CASSLAPGLDIYEQYF
>TRBV19|TRBJ1-1|NA|NA
TGTGCCAGTAGTCGGGACAACGCGAACACTGAAGCTTTCTTT
CASSRDNANTEAFF
>TRBV27|TRBJ2-4|NA|NA
TGTGCCAGCAGTTCCACGCCCCTCAGGGAAGAAAACTTC
CASSSTPLREENF
>TRBV9|TRBJ2-3|NA|NA
TGTGCCAGCAGCCCTCTCCCTTCAGATACGCAGTATTTT
CASSPLPSDTQYF
>TRBV27|TRBJ2-7|TRBD2|NA
TGTGCCAGCAGTCGGCCGGGACTAGCGGGAGTCGAGCAGTACTTC
CASSRPGLAGVEQYF
>TRBV18|TRBJ1-2|TRBD1|NA
TGTGCCAGCTCACCACTTGACAGGGGTGGCTACACCTTC
CASSPLDRGGYTF
>TRBV7-9|TRBJ2-3|NA|once
TGTGCCAGCAGGGAGGGGGGGGAACTCACAGATACGCAGTATTTT
CASREGGELTDTQYF
>TRBV30|TRBJ2-5|NA|NA
TGTGCCTGGAGTAGCTCGACCGGGAAGATAAGAGAGACCCAGTACTTC
CAWSSSTGKIRETQYF
>TRBV7-3|TRBJ2-5|NA|NA
TGTGCCAGCAGCCCCCTAGCAGGGGGGCAAGAGACCCAGTACTTC
CASSPLAGGQETQYF
>TRBV20-1|TRBJ2-7|TRBD1|NA
TGCAGTGCTATACAGGGGTACGAGCAGTACTTC
CSAIQGYEQYF
>TRBV30|TRBJ1-1|TRBD1|few
TGTGCCTGGACTAACAGGGGCAGGGGATTAACTGAAGCTTTCTTT
CAWTNRGRGLTEAFF
>TRBV5-6|TRBJ2-7|NA|NA
TGTGCCAGCATGGGCAGTAGCGCCTACGAGCAGTACTTC
CASMGSSAYEQYF
>TRBV12-5|TRBJ2-7|NA|NA
TGTGCTAGTGGTCCCGGAGGGGGCTCCTCCTACGAGCAGTACTTC
CASGPGGGSSYEQYF
>TRBV5-1|TRBJ2-7|TRBD1|NA
TGCGCCAGCAGCCCATCTCGACAGGGGACCTACGAGCAGTACTTC
CASSPSRQGTYEQYF
>TRBV20-1|TRBJ2-5|NA|NA
TGCAGTGCTAGAGCGGAAGAGACCCAGTACTTC
CSARAEETQYF
>TRBV10-3|TRBJ2-1|TRBD1|NA
TGTGCCATCAGTGAGTCGTGGACAGGGGGATACAATGAGCAGTTCTTC
CAISESWTGGYNEQFF
>TRBV4-1|TRBJ2-5|NA|NA
TGCGCCAGCAGCCAAGCCGGGGTCTACCAAGAGACCCAGTACTTC
CASSQAGVYQETQYF
>TRBV9|TRBJ2-7|TRBD2|once
TGTGCCAGCAGCAGCGTGAGCGGGGGGGCCTCCTACGAGCAGTACTTC
CASSSVSGGASYEQYF
>TRBV5-1|TRBJ2-4|NA|NA
TGCGCCAGCAGCTTGGAATTCCGGGAAAACATTCAGTACTTC
CASSLEFRENIQYF
>TRBV6-4|TRBJ2-1|TRBD2|NA
TGTGCCAGCAGTCTAGAGGGGCTAGCGGGGGCGAGTTCCTATAATGAGCAGTTCTTC
CASSLEGLAGASSYNEQFF
>TRBV6-1|TRBJ1-5|NA|NA
TGTGCCAGCATACTAGGGAATAGCAATCAGCCCCAGCATTTT
CASILGNSNQPQHF